The clone carrying this TCR beta chain was picked up many times. Its matching antigen is unknown. The data were taken from a study of T cells in Graves' hyperthyroidism and ophthalmopathy. General observations from the study: Ophthalmopathy was distinguished from stable hyperthyroidism by 13 V-J signatures. Most clonotypes expanded in the thyroid (above 0.001) were also present in blood.

The TCR beta CDR3 regions underwent amplification using RNA transcripts as the source. HTBI primers were used for first-round RT-PCR of the TCR CDR3. TCRdb re-called the multiplex PCR reads through MiXCR, storing one row per CDR3 protein. The sample lists about 510,000 distinct CDR3 sequences, approximately 15% occurring once. V trimming: 3 bases; J trimming: 3 bases; junction bases outside the gene matches: 7. This CDR3 is built from 15 residues. Germline V gives CDR1 MNHNS, CDR2 SASEGT. Lactation, pregnancy, other autoimmune disease or uncontrolled infection excluded patients. It was 10 ml of fresh peripheral blood that supplied the PBMCs.

This clonotype originated in a woman in her thirties or forties with Graves' hyperthyroidism. The sequencing sample was made of blood. The chain uses TRBV6-1 and TRBJ1-1; TRBD1 aligns across 7 bases. CDR3 DNA: TGTGCCAGCAGTGACCCCAGGGGGTCCGACACTGAAGCTTTCTTT. Its protein is CASSDPRGSDTEAFF.